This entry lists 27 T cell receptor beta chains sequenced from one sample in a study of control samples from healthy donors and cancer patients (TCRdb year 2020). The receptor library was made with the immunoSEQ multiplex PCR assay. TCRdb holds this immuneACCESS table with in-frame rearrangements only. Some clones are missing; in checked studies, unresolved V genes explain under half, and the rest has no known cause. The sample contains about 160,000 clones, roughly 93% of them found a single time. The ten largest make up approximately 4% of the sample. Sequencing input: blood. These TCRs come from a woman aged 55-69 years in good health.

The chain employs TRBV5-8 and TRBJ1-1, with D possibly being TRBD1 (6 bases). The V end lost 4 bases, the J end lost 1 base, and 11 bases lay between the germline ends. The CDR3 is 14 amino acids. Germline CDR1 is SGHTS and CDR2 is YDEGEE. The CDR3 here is CASSRGQTNTEAFF. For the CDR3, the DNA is TGTGCCAGCAGCCGCGGACAGACGAACACTGAAGCTTTCTTT.

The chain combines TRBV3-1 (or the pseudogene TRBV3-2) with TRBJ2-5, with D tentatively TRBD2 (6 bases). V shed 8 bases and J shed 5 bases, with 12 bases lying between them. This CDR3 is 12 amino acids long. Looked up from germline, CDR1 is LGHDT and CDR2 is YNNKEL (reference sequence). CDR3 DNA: TGTGCCAGCGGACTACCCCGGGAGACCCAGTACTTC. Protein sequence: CASGLPRETQYF.

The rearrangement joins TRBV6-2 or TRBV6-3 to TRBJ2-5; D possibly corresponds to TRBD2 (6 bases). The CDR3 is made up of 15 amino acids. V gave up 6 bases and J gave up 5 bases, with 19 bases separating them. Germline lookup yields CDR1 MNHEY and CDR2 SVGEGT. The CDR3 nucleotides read TGTGCCAGCAGCCTGCTGGGGGGTATGGGGGAGACCCAGTACTTC. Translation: CASSLLGGMGETQYF.

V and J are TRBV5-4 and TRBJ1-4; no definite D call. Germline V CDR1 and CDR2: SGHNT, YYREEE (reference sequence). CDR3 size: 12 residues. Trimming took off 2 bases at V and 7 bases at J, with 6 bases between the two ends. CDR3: CASSFLSEKLFF. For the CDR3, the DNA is TGTGCCAGCAGCTTTCTTAGTGAAAAACTGTTTTTT.

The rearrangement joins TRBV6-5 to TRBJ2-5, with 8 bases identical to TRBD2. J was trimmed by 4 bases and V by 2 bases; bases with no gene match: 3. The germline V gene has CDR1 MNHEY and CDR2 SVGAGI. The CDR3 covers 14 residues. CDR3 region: CASSYGGGRETQYF. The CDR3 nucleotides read TGTGCCAGCAGTTACGGCGGGGGGCGAGAGACCCAGTACTTC.

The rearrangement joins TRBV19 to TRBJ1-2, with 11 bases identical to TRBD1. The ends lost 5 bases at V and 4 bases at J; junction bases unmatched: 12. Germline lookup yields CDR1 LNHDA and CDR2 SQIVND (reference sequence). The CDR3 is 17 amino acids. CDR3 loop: CASSWVGGQGASYGYTF. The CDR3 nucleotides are TGTGCCAGTAGTTGGGTAGGAGGACAGGGGGCGAGCTATGGCTACACCTTC.

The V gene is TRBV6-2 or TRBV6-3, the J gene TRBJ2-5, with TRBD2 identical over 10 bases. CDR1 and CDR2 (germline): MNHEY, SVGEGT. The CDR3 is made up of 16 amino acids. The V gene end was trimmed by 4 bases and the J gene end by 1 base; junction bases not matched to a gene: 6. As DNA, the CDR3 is TGTGCCAGCAGTTCCTATCGGACTAGCGGCCAAGAGACCCAGTACTTC. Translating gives CASSSYRTSGQETQYF.

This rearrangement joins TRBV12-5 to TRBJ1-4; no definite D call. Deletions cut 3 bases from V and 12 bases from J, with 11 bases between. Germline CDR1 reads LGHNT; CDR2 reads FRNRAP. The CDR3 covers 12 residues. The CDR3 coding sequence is TGTGCTAGTGGTTTCCATGGCGGGGAACTGTTTTTT. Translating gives CASGFHGGELFF.

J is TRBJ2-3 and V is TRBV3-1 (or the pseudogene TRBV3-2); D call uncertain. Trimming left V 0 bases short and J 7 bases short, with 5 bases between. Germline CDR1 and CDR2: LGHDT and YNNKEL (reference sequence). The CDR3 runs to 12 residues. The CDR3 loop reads CASSQDGYTQYF. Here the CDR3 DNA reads TGTGCCAGCAGCCAAGATGGGTATACGCAGTATTTT.

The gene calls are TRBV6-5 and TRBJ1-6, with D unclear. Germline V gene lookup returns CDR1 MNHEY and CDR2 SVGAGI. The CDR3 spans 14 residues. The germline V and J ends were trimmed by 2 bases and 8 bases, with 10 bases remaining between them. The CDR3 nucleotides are TGTGCCAGCAGTTACGAAAGGGATCATTCACCCCTCCACTTT. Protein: CASSYERDHSPLHF.

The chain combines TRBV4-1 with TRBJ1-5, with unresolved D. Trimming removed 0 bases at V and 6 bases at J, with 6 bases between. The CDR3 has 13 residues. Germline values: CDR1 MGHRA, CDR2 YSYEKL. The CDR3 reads CASSQDHSQPQHF. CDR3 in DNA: TGCGCCAGCAGCCAAGATCATAGTCAGCCCCAGCATTTT.

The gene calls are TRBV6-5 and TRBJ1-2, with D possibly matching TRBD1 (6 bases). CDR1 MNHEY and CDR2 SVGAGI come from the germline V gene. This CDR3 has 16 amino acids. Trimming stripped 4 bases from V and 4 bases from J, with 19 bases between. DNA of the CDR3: TGTGCCAGCAGTTCAAACCGCCTTGGACAGCTCTATGGCTACACCTTC. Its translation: CASSSNRLGQLYGYTF.

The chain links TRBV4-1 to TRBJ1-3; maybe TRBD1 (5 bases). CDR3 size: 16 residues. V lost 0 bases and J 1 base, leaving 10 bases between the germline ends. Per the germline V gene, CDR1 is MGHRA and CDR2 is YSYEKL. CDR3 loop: CASSQERGRSGNTIYF. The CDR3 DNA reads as TGCGCCAGCAGCCAAGAACGGGGGAGGTCTGGAAACACCATATATTTT.

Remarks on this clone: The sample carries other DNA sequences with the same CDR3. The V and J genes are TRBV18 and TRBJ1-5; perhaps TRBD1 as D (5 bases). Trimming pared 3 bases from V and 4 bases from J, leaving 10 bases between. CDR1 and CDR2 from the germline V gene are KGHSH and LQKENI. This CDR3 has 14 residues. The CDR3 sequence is CASSPRQNNQPQHF. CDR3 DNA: TGTGCCAGCTCACCTCGACAGAATAATCAGCCCCAGCATTTT.

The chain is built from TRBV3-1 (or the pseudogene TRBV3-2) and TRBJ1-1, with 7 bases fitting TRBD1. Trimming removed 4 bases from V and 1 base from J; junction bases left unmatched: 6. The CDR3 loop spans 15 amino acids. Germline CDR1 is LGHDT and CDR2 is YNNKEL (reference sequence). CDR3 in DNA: TGTGCCAGCAGCCTATATCACAGGGGGAACACTGAAGCTTTCTTT. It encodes CASSLYHRGNTEAFF.

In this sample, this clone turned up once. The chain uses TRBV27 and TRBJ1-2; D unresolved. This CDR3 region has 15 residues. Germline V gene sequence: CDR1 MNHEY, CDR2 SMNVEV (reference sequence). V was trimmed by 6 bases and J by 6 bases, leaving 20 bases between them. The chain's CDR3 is CASRLVGKTHHGYTF. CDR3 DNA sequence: TGTGCCAGCAGATTGGTGGGCAAAACCCACCATGGCTACACCTTC.

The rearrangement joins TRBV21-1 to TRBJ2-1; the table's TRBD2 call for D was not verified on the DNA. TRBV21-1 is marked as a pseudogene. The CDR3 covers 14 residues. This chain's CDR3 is CASSKAGRVHEQFF. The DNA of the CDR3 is TGTGCCAGCAGCAAAGCGGGGAGGGTACATGAGCAGTTCTTC.

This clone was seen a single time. The DNA for the CDR3 is TGTGCCAGCAGTTTTAAGGGTGTGAGGGGGGAAGCTTTCTTT. Translated, it gives CASSFKGVRGEAFF. This rearrangement joins TRBV27 to TRBJ1-1; D perhaps matches TRBD1 (6 bases). The CDR3 contains 14 residues. The V and J ends lost 3 bases and 8 bases respectively, with 16 bases between them. CDR1 MNHEY and CDR2 SMNVEV come from the germline V gene (reference sequence).

In DNA form, the CDR3 reads TGTGCCAGCACCGGGGTACCCTACGAGCAGTACTTC. It codes for CASTGVPYEQYF. The rearrangement uses TRBV7-8 and TRBJ2-7; tentative D call: TRBD2 (5 bases). V gave up 7 bases and J gave up 2 bases, with 9 bases separating them. Germline V gene lookup returns CDR1 SGHVS and CDR2 FQNEAQ. The CDR3 loop spans 12 amino acids.

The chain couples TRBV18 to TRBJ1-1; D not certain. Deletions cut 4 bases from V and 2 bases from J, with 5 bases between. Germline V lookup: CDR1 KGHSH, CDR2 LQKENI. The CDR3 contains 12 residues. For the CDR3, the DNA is TGTGCCAGCTCACAGACTAACACTGAAGCTTTCTTT. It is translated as CASSQTNTEAFF.

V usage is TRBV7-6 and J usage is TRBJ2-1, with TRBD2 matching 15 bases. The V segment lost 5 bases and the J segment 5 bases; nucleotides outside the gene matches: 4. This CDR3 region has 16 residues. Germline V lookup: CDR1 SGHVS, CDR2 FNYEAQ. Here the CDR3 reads CASSPRTSGGDNEQFF. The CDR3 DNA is TGTGCCAGCAGCCCCCGGACTAGCGGGGGGGACAATGAGCAGTTCTTC.

This chain's CDR3 is CASSIRPGYSNQPQHF. The CDR3 DNA reads TGTGCCAGTAGTATAAGGCCAGGCTATAGCAATCAGCCCCAGCATTTT. The chain has TRBV19 and TRBJ1-5; D not certain. The CDR3 covers 16 residues. V lost 2 bases to trimming and J lost 0 bases, with 11 bases between them. Germline V gene lookup returns CDR1 LNHDA and CDR2 SQIVND (reference sequence).

The chain's CDR3 is CASAGTGYDGYTF. The CDR3 DNA reads as TGTGCCAGCGCCGGGACAGGGTACGATGGCTACACCTTC. The chain couples TRBV6-5 to TRBJ1-2; the match to TRBD1 covers 9 bases. The CDR3 is 13 residues long. The V gene's germline CDR1 is MNHEY and CDR2 SVGAGI. After removal of 8 bases from V and 6 bases from J, the junction contained 7 bases not matched to a gene.

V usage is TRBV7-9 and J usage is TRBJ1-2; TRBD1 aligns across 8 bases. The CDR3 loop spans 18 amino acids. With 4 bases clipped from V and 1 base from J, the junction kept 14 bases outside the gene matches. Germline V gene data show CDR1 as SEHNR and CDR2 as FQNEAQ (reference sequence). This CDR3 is CASSSLLRGRLINYGYTF. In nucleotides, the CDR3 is TGTGCCAGCAGCTCACTACTCAGGGGGCGCTTAATTAACTATGGCTACACCTTC.

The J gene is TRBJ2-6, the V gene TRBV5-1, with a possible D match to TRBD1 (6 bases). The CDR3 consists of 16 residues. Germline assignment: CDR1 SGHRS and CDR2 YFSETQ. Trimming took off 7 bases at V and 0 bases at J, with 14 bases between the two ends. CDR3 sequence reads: CASRPGHLSGANVLTF. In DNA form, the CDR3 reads TGCGCCAGCCGCCCGGGACATCTCTCTGGGGCCAACGTCCTGACTTTC.

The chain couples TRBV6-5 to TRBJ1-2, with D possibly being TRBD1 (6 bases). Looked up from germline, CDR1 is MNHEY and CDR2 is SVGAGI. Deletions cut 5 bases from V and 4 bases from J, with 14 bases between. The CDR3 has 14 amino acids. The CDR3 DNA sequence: TGTGCCAGCAGTCTGTCACAGGGATCCTATGGCTACACCTTC. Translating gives CASSLSQGSYGYTF.

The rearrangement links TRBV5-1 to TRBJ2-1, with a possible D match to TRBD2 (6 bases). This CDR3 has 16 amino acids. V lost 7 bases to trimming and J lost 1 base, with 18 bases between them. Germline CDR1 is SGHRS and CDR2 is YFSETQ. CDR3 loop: CASSGTSFRSYNEQFF. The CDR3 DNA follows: TGCGCCAGCTCTGGGACTTCGTTTAGGTCCTACAATGAGCAGTTCTTC.